A selection of T cell receptor beta chains follows, all from one sample in a study of post-analysis software for immune sequencing data. MiXCR was run by TCRdb on the PCR reads, yielding one entry per CDR3 protein. The table lists approximately 730,000 distinct CDR3 sequences, 40% to 55% of them singletons. The sample comprised blood. These receptors were taken from a girl aged 10 to 17 with multiple sclerosis. Each CDR3 is given with its conserved first and last residue. D genes are given only for firm matches. The listing skips clone size in some rows; elsewhere it reads once, few, many or a size class.

D,V,size,J,DNA,CDR3
TRBD2,TRBV7-8,-,TRBJ2-7,TGTGCCAGCAGCTTAATGCGGGAGCTCTACGAGCAGTACTTC,CASSLMRELYEQYF
-,TRBV7-6,-,TRBJ2-1,TGTGCCAGCAGCTTATCGCGGGACAGACTCTACAATGAGCAGTTCTTC,CASSLSRDRLYNEQFF
-,TRBV12-3/TRBV12-4,few,TRBJ2-5,TGTGCCAGCAGAGAGACAGGAATCCAAGAGACCCAGTACTTC,CASRETGIQETQYF
TRBD1,TRBV6-5,-,TRBJ2-7,TGTGCCGGCAGCCACCCAGGACAGGGCATCGACGAGCAGTACTTC,CAGSHPGQGIDEQYF
-,TRBV15,-,TRBJ1-6,TGTGCCACCAGCAGAGATCGGGGGACGAATTCACCCCTCCACTTT,CATSRDRGTNSPLHF
TRBD1,TRBV12-3/TRBV12-4,-,TRBJ1-5,TGTGCCAGCAGTTCTCCGGGACAGGGGGTTCAGCCCCAGCATTTT,CASSSPGQGVQPQHF
-,TRBV6-1,-,TRBJ2-7,TGTGCCAGCAGAATACAGAGCGGCGCCGAGCAGTACTTC,CASRIQSGAEQYF
TRBD2,TRBV7-3,-,TRBJ2-1,TGTGCCAGCAGCCCATCAATGGGACTAGCTGATAATGAGCAGTTCTTC,CASSPSMGLADNEQFF
TRBD2,TRBV7-9,-,TRBJ2-1,TGTGCCAGCAGTCGCCCGGGACTAGCGTACAATGAGCAGTTCTTC,CASSRPGLAYNEQFF
-,TRBV20-1,-,TRBJ1-1,TGCAGTGCTAGAGCCTGGGGGAAGAACACTGAAGCTTTCTTT,CSARAWGKNTEAFF
TRBD2,TRBV9,few,TRBJ2-1,TGTGCCAGCAGCTGGGGACTAGCGGGAAATGAGCAGTTCTTC,CASSWGLAGNEQFF
-,TRBV20-1,-,TRBJ2-5,TGCAGTGCTAGCAACCCAGAGGGGCGCATTGAGGAGACCCAGTACTTC,CSASNPEGRIEETQYF
-,TRBV6-1,many,TRBJ2-5,TGTGCCAGCAGTGAATTCCTGGCGGGAAAAGGAGCTGAGACCCAGTACTTC,CASSEFLAGKGAETQYF
-,TRBV13,few,TRBJ2-7,TGTGCCAGCAGCTTTAATCCCAGGTCGGGCTACGAGCAGTACTTC,CASSFNPRSGYEQYF
-,TRBV11-2,-,TRBJ2-7,TGTGCCAGCAGCTTAGTTCCCTGGGGCTTCGGTGAAAGAAAGACTGACTCCTACGAGCAGTACTTC,CASSLVPWGFGERKTDSYEQYF
-,TRBV7-2,-,TRBJ2-7,TGTGCCAGCAGCTTGTTGGACAATGGAGGAATGTACGAGCAGTACTTC,CASSLLDNGGMYEQYF
-,TRBV7-3,-,TRBJ2-2,TGTGCCAGCAGCTTAAAGGGTGCGGGCACCGGGGAGCTGTTTTTT,CASSLKGAGTGELFF
-,TRBV4-1,few,TRBJ2-3,TGCGCCAGCAGCCAAGATCAAGGACCTATACTCAGCCCGACCCGCACAGATACGCAGTATTTT,CASSQDQGPILSPTRTDTQYF
-,TRBV29-1,once,TRBJ1-1,TGCAGCGTTTCAGTGAACACTGAAGCTTTCTTT,CSVSVNTEAFF
-,TRBV15,-,TRBJ2-7,TGTGCCACCAGCAGAGATGTGGGAGGCTTCGCCTACGAGCAGTACTTC,CATSRDVGGFAYEQYF
-,TRBV28,few,TRBJ2-5,TGTGCCAGCAGTTTCTGGAGAAAAGAGACCCAGTACTTC,CASSFWRKETQYF
-,TRBV6-5,few,TRBJ2-7,TGTGCCAGCAGCTCCCCAGGACTATCGCCCGAGCAGTACTTC,CASSSPGLSPEQYF
-,TRBV6-5,-,TRBJ2-1,TGTGCCAGCAGTTACGGGACTCGCCACAATGAGCAGTTCTTC,CASSYGTRHNEQFF
-,TRBV7-3,-,TRBJ2-3,TGTGCCAGCAGCTTAGGTGTTGCAGATACGCAGTATTTT,CASSLGVADTQYF
-,TRBV24-1,few,TRBJ2-3,TGTGCCACCCCGAGGGCCACAGATACGCAGTATTTT,CATPRATDTQYF
TRBD1,TRBV29-1,few,TRBJ1-2,TGCAGCGTTGAAGATCTGACAGGGGGTGGCTACACCTTC,CSVEDLTGGGYTF
-,TRBV15,-,TRBJ2-3,TGTGCCACCAGCATTAGGGGCCCCACAGATACGCAGTATTTT,CATSIRGPTDTQYF
TRBD2,TRBV4-2,many,TRBJ2-4,TGTGCCAGCAGCCAAGAAGGGACTAGCGTACCCAAAAACATTCAGTACTTC,CASSQEGTSVPKNIQYF
TRBD2,TRBV7-2,-,TRBJ2-5,TGTGCCAGCAGCATCGGACTAGGTGCGACCCAGTACTTC,CASSIGLGATQYF
TRBD2,TRBV15,-,TRBJ2-1,TGTGCCACCAGCAGATCCGGGACTACGCTCTTGGAGCAGTTCTTC,CATSRSGTTLLEQFF
TRBD2,TRBV27,-,TRBJ2-3,TGTGCCAGCGGTCTAGCGGGAGTTTCCACAGATACGCAGTATTTT,CASGLAGVSTDTQYF
TRBD1,TRBV6-1,-,TRBJ1-2,TGTGCCAGCCTGAAGGAGGGGGCCGTTCGTTTATATGGCTACACCTTC,CASLKEGAVRLYGYTF
TRBD1,TRBV5-8,-,TRBJ2-7,TGTGCCAGCACCCTATCCGGGACAGGGAAGGCCTTCCACCTTTACGAGCAGTACTTC,CASTLSGTGKAFHLYEQYF
TRBD2,TRBV7-9,-,TRBJ2-3,TGTGCCAGCAGCCCCCCCCGGCTAGCGGGAGTTAATGCAGATACGCAGTATTTT,CASSPPRLAGVNADTQYF
-,TRBV20-1,-,TRBJ2-1,TGCAGTGCAGAGGGTGGCGGGCTGAAGCAGTTCTTC,CSAEGGGLKQFF
TRBD2,TRBV12-3/TRBV12-4,few,TRBJ2-3,TGTGCCAGCAGCCACTATAGCGGGACCTCAGATACGCAGTATTTT,CASSHYSGTSDTQYF
-,TRBV5-5,-,TRBJ1-5,TGTGCCAGCAGCCAGAACGGACAGATCAATCAGCCCCAGCATTTT,CASSQNGQINQPQHF
-,TRBV29-1,few,TRBJ1-5,TGCAGCGTCGGGGGGTATCAGCCCCAGCATTTT,CSVGGYQPQHF
-,TRBV24-1,-,TRBJ2-1,TGTGCCACCAGTGATTTCAGGGGGGACGATCAGTTCTTC,CATSDFRGDDQFF
-,TRBV24-1,-,TRBJ2-5,TGTGCCACCAGTGACCGGGACTTGAACAATGAGCAGTACTTC,CATSDRDLNNEQYF
-,TRBV12-3/TRBV12-4,-,TRBJ2-1,TGTGCCAGCAGCCTCCTGGGAGCCCGCAATGAGCAGTTCTTC,CASSLLGARNEQFF
-,TRBV9,once,TRBJ2-3,TGTGCCAGCATCCTTAGTGAGAAAGCAGATACGCAGTATTTT,CASILSEKADTQYF
-,TRBV6-6,-,TRBJ1-2,TGTGCCAGCAGTGGGGCAGGCAAATCTAACTATGGCTACACCTTC,CASSGAGKSNYGYTF
-,TRBV28,-,TRBJ2-3,TGTGCCAGCCCCCCCGGCGGGATGGGCACAGATACGCAGTATTTT,CASPPGGMGTDTQYF
-,TRBV29-1,-,TRBJ2-3,TGCAGCGGTCAGAGTGGCACAGATACGCAGTATTTT,CSGQSGTDTQYF
-,TRBV12-5,-,TRBJ2-7,TGTGCTAGTGGCTTGGACAGCTACTACGAGCAGTACTTC,CASGLDSYYEQYF
-,TRBV6-6,-,TRBJ2-5,TGTGCCAGCAGTTCTCACCTCGTGGGTGGAGAGACCCAGTACTTC,CASSSHLVGGETQYF
TRBD1,TRBV20-1,few,TRBJ1-4,TGCAGTGCAGTCCAGGGGGGTGAAAAACTGTTTTTT,CSAVQGGEKLFF